The 7 T cell receptor beta chains given below trace back to one sample, sequenced in a study of T cells in Graves' hyperthyroidism and ophthalmopathy (dated by TCRdb to between 2018 and 2021). The method behind the library was multiplex PCR. Data came from an Illumina HiSeq 2000. Amplification of TCR beta CDR3 regions was carried out from RNA transcripts. A first-round RT-PCR of the TCR CDR3 used the HTBI primer set with the Qiagen OneStep RT-PCR kit. TCRdb ran its own pipeline on the public reads, namely fastp trimming at Q25 and MiXCR clone calling, and kept in-frame beta chains. Rows with one shared CDR3 protein collapse into an entry with the most common genes and DNA. This sample is represented by about 420,000 distinct CDR3 sequences; roughly 13% of them were singletons. 5% to 6.5% of the sample is in the top ten clones. The sample was blood. The receptors shown here come from a young woman with Graves' hyperthyroidism.

Only a few counts were recorded for this clonotype. This sequence joins TRBV27 and TRBJ2-2; D gene unclear. The V gene's germline CDR1 is MNHEY and CDR2 SMNVEV (reference sequence). V lost 2 bases to trimming and J lost 0 bases, with 7 bases between them. The CDR3 is 15 amino acids. The CDR3 loop is CASSLSQPNTGELFF. CDR3 sequence (DNA): TGTGCCAGCAGTTTAAGCCAGCCGAACACCGGGGAGCTGTTTTTT.

This clonotype came up many times. The chain couples TRBV20-1 to TRBJ1-1; D might be TRBD1 (6 bases). The germline V gene has CDR1 DFQATT and CDR2 SNEGSKA (reference sequence). The CDR3 spans 13 residues. V gave up 6 bases and J gave up 6 bases, with 17 bases separating them. CDR3 loop: CSASPGGNAEAFF. In nucleotides, the CDR3 is TGCAGTGCCTCTCCGGGGGGCAATGCTGAAGCTTTCTTT.

The sample holds many counts of this clonotype. V and J are TRBV20-1 and TRBJ1-4, with D possibly matching TRBD1 (6 bases). V dropped 3 bases and J dropped 3 bases, with 14 bases sitting between them. CDR1 is DFQATT and CDR2 is SNEGSKA in the germline V gene (reference sequence). There are 15 residues in the CDR3. CDR3 in DNA: TGCAGTGCTAGGGACAGTGTCTCGGCTAATGAAAAACTGTTTTTT. Translating gives CSARDSVSANEKLFF.

A word on this clonotype: One junction end does not reproduce the germline sequence, and a read error may be involved. The CDR3 here is CAGSPGRSTDTQYF. CDR3 sequence (DNA): TGTGCCGGCTCACCCGGCCGGAGCACAGATACGCAGTATTTT. This sequence joins TRBV18 and TRBJ2-3; no clear D gene. The CDR3 is 14 amino acids. Germline values: CDR1 KGHSH, CDR2 LQKENI.

This clonotype was seen at least ten times. The rearrangement uses TRBV7-8 and TRBJ2-7; D may be TRBD1 (6 bases). Germline V gives CDR1 SGHVS, CDR2 FQNEAQ. This CDR3 comprises 13 residues. V was pared by 0 bases and J by 5 bases, with 8 bases between. The CDR3 DNA sequence: TGTGCCAGCAGCTTAGCGGGGGCAGACGAGCAGTACTTC. Amino acid sequence: CASSLAGADEQYF.

This clonotype was counted ten times or more. The chain employs TRBV28 and TRBJ1-2; TRBD1 agrees at 7 bases. The CDR3 consists of 14 residues. Germline V lookup: CDR1 MDHEN, CDR2 SYDVKM. V lost 4 bases, J lost 4 bases, and 6 bases stayed unmatched. The CDR3 reads CASSWDSESYGYTF. The CDR3 DNA sequence: TGTGCCAGCAGTTGGGACAGCGAGAGCTATGGCTACACCTTC.

At least ten counts were recorded for this clonotype. The rearrangement links TRBV7-2 to TRBJ2-1; 7 bases line up with TRBD1. There are 15 residues in the CDR3. CDR1 SGHTA and CDR2 FQGNSA come from the germline V gene. The ends lost 5 bases at V and 12 bases at J; junction bases unmatched: 16. This CDR3 is CASSLGPGQSTGQFF. As DNA, the CDR3 is TGTGCCAGCAGCCTGGGGCCGGGACAGTCAACGGGGCAGTTCTTC.